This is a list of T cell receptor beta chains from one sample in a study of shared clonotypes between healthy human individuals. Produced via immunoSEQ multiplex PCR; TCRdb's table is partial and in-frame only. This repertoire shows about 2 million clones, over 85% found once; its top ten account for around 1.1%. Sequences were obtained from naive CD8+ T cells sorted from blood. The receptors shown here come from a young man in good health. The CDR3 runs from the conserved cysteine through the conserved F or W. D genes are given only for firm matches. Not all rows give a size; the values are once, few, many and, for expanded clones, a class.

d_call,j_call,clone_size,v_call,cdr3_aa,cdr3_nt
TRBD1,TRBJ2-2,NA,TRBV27,CASTLGTGDPSNTGELFF,TGTGCCAGCACGCTAGGGACAGGCGACCCTTCGAACACCGGGGAGCTGTTTTTT
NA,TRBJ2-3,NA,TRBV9,CASSARVEGYTDTQYF,TGTGCCAGCAGCGCGAGAGTAGAGGGATACACAGATACGCAGTATTTT
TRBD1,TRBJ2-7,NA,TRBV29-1,CSVEAGQGSYEQYF,TGCAGCGTTGAAGCTGGACAGGGCTCCTACGAGCAGTACTTC
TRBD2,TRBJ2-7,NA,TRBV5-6,CASSLVGGIGLAENYEQYF,TGTGCCAGCAGCTTGGTGGGGGGGATCGGTCTAGCGGAAAACTACGAGCAGTACTTC
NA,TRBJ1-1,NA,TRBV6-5,CASIFGIEAFF,TGTGCCAGCATATTCGGGATTGAAGCTTTCTTT
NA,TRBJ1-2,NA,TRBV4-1,CASSQGAGPYGYTF,TGCGCCAGCAGCCAAGGGGCAGGTCCCTATGGCTACACCTTC
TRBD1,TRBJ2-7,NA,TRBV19,CASSINWQGAGEQYF,TGTGCCAGTAGTATAAACTGGCAGGGGGCTGGCGAGCAGTACTTC
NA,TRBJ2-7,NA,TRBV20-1,CSARVPDEQYF,TGCAGTGCTAGAGTCCCAGACGAGCAGTACTTC
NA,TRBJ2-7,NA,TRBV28,CASSLSMGPGFFEQYF,TGTGCCAGCAGTTTATCTATGGGGCCAGGATTTTTCGAGCAGTACTTC
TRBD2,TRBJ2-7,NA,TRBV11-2,CASSLTSGSTF,TGTGCCAGCAGCCTAACTAGCGGGTCAACCTTC
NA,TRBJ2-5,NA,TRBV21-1,CASSKEDSGEQETQYF,TGTGCCAGCAGCAAAGAGGATAGCGGGGAACAAGAGACCCAGTACTTC
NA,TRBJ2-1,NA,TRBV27,CASMSWGLGEQFF,TGTGCCAGCATGTCATGGGGTCTGGGTGAGCAGTTCTTC
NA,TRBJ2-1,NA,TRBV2,CASTLGTPPDEQFF,TGTGCCAGCACCCTCGGGACTCCTCCTGATGAGCAGTTCTTC
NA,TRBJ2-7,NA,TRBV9,CASSPPTATFREQYF,TGTGCCAGCAGCCCCCCGACTGCCACATTCCGCGAGCAGTACTTC
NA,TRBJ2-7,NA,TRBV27,CASSDGTDPAYEQYF,TGTGCCAGCAGTGACGGGACTGACCCTGCCTACGAGCAGTACTTC
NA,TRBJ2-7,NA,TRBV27,CASSFRLGYEQYF,TGTGCCAGCAGTTTTAGGTTGGGCTACGAGCAGTACTTC
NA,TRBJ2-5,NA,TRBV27,CASSPIGGLGETQYF,TGTGCCAGCAGTCCCATAGGTGGGCTGGGGGAGACCCAGTACTTC
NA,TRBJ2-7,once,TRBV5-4,CASSITGTPPYEQYF,TGTGCCAGCAGCATTACCGGGACCCCTCCCTACGAGCAGTACTTC
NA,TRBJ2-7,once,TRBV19,CASSRDPSYEQYF,TGTGCCAGTAGTCGGGACCCCTCATACGAGCAGTACTTC
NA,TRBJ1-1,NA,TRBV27,CASRWGEGTEAFF,TGTGCCAGCAGATGGGGTGAAGGCACTGAAGCTTTCTTT
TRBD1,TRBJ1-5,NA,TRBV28,CASSLFAGGEQPQHF,TGTGCCAGCAGTTTATTTGCAGGGGGGGAGCAGCCCCAGCATTTT
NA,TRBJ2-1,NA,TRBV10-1,CASSEGSNEQFF,TGCGCCAGCAGCGAAGGGAGCAATGAGCAGTTCTTC
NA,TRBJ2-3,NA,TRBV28,CASVEGSPFTDTQYF,TGTGCCAGCGTCGAAGGGAGCCCCTTCACAGATACGCAGTATTTT
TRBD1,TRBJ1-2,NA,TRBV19,CASSIDLETGDDYGYTF,TGTGCCAGTAGTATAGATCTGGAAACAGGGGACGACTATGGCTACACCTTC
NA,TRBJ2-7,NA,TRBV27,CASSLKGLTHYEQYF,TGTGCCAGCAGTTTAAAAGGTCTCACCCACTACGAGCAGTACTTC
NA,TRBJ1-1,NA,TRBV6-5,CASSYGSNTEAFF,TGTGCCAGCAGTTACGGGAGTAACACTGAAGCTTTCTTT
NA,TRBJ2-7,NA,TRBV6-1,CASSNWGSSYEQYF,TGTGCCAGCAGTAATTGGGGGAGCTCCTACGAGCAGTACTTC
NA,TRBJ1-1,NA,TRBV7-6,CASSLEGGGSRTEAFF,TGTGCCAGCAGCTTAGAGGGAGGGGGGTCGCGAACTGAAGCTTTCTTT
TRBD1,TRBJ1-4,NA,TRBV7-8,CASSSPWTGVNEKLFF,TGTGCCAGCAGCTCCCCCTGGACAGGGGTTAATGAAAAACTGTTTTTT
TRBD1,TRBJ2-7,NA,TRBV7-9,CATREGGYLDEQYF,TGTGCCACCAGGGAAGGGGGCTATCTCGACGAGCAGTACTTC
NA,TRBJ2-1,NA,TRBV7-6,CASSLTSGGVSYNEQFF,TGTGCCAGCAGCTTAACTTCTGGGGGAGTCTCCTACAATGAGCAGTTCTTC
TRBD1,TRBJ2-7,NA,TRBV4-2,CASSLGDRGGYEQYF,TGTGCCAGCAGCCTCGGGGACAGGGGCGGGTACGAGCAGTACTTC
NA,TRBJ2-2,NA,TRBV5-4,CASSLIGTGELFF,TGTGCCAGCAGCTTGATAGGGACCGGGGAGCTGTTTTTT
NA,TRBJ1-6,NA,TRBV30,CAWSAGDNSPLHF,TGTGCCTGGAGTGCGGGGGATAATTCACCCCTCCACTTT
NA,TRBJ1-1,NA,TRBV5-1,CASSLAGLWDGGSVAFF,TGCGCCAGCAGCTTGGCCGGACTGTGGGACGGCGGCAGCGTAGCTTTCTTT
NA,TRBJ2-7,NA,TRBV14,CASSQENTYEQYF,TGTGCCAGCAGCCAAGAGAACACGTACGAGCAGTACTTC
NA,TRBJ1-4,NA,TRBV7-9,CASSLALGAEEKLFF,TGTGCCAGCAGCTTAGCGTTGGGGGCTGAGGAAAAACTGTTTTTT
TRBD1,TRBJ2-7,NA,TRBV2,CARERKDRGRYEQYF,TGTGCCAGAGAGAGAAAGGACAGGGGCCGGTACGAGCAGTACTTC
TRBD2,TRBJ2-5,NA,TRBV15,CATSRDSSGGWRETQYF,TGTGCCACCAGCAGAGATTCCAGCGGGGGGTGGCGGGAGACCCAGTACTTC
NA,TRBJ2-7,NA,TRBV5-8,CASSNGLNTEQYF,TGTGCCAGCAGCAATGGACTGAATACCGAGCAGTACTTC
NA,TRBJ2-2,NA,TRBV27,CASSINPNTGELFF,TGTGCCAGCAGTATAAACCCCAACACCGGGGAGCTGTTTTTT
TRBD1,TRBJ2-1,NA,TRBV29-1,CSHRQGNLHEQFF,TGCAGCCACAGACAGGGGAATTTGCATGAGCAGTTCTTC
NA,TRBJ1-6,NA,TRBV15,CATSSIRGSPLHF,TGTGCCACCAGCTCAATCAGGGGTTCACCCCTCCACTTT
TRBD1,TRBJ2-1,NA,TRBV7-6,CASSIATGFHEQFF,TGTGCCAGCAGCATAGCGACAGGGTTCCATGAGCAGTTCTTC
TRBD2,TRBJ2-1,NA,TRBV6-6,CASSITLAGDYNEQFF,TGTGCCAGCAGTATTACTCTAGCGGGGGATTACAATGAGCAGTTCTTC
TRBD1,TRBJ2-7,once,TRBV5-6,CASSLGSQGDEQYF,TGTGCCAGCAGCTTGGGGTCACAGGGGGACGAGCAGTACTTC
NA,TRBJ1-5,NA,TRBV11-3,CASSARFSNQPQHF,TGTGCCAGCAGCGCCAGGTTCAGCAATCAGCCCCAGCATTTT
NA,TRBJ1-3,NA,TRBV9,CASSAGISSGNTIYF,TGTGCCAGCAGCGCAGGGATTTCCTCTGGAAACACCATATATTTT
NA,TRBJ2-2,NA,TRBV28,CASSLVGGELFF,TGTGCCAGCAGTTTAGTGGGCGGGGAGCTGTTTTTT
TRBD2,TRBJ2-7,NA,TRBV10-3,CAISDHSGGFSSYEQYF,TGTGCCATCAGTGATCATAGCGGGGGGTTTAGCTCCTACGAGCAGTACTTC
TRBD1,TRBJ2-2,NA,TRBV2,CASRDRGRTGELFF,TGTGCCAGCAGGGACAGGGGGCGCACCGGGGAGCTGTTTTTT
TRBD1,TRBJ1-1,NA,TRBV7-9,CASSTGAGLMNTEAFF,TGTGCCAGCAGCACAGGGGCAGGGCTTATGAACACTGAAGCTTTCTTT
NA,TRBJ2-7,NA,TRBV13,CASSLGRSYEQYF,TGTGCCAGCAGCTTAGGACGATCCTACGAGCAGTACTTC
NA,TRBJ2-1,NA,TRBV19,CASSPARDNEQFF,TGTGCCAGTAGTCCTGCAAGGGACAATGAGCAGTTCTTC
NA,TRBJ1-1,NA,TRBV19,CASTAVEGNTEAFF,TGTGCCAGTACCGCCGTGGAGGGCAACACTGAAGCTTTCTTT
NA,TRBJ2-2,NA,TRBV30,CAWSVVGAGTGELFF,TGTGCCTGGAGTGTCGTGGGCGCCGGCACCGGGGAGCTGTTTTTT
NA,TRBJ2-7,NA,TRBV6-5,CASSYSPEPYEQYF,TGTGCCAGCAGTTACTCCCCGGAGCCCTACGAGCAGTACTTC
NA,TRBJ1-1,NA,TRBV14,CASSQVAYARNTEAFF,TGTGCCAGCAGCCAAGTGGCATACGCCAGGAACACTGAAGCTTTCTTT